The next 4 T cell receptor beta chains were all read from a single sample in a study of blood T cell repertoires in COVID-19. Sequencing used immunoSEQ multiplex PCR; TCRdb keeps in-frame clones, though not all of them. Among 40,000 to 60,000 clones listed, over 75% were seen once. The sequenced sample was peripheral blood. Receptor source: a woman aged 55-70 years with acute or convalescent COVID-19.

This chain joins TRBV6-5 and TRBJ1-2; no definite D call. The CDR3 loop spans 12 amino acids. Trimming shortened V by 2 bases and J by 7 bases, and 8 bases separated the two germline ends. CDR1 and CDR2 (germline): MNHEY, SVGAGI. Here the CDR3 reads CASSYEGTGYTF. CDR3 coding DNA: TGTGCCAGCAGTTACGAGGGTACTGGCTACACCTTC.

In its sample, this clone was seen once. The chain is built from TRBV7-9 and TRBJ2-1, with 10 bases identical to TRBD2. The CDR3 consists of 14 residues. Unmatched junction bases numbered 7, after V lost 7 bases and J lost 7 bases. Germline-derived CDR1 and CDR2 are SEHNR and FQNEAQ (reference sequence). In DNA, the CDR3 is TGTGCCAGCACCTTCAGCGGGGGGGCAAATGAGCAGTTCTTC. Protein sequence: CASTFSGGANEQFF.

The chain links TRBV4-3 to TRBJ2-5, with 14 bases identical to TRBD2. With V trimmed by 3 bases and J by 5 bases, 5 bases remained unmatched. The CDR3 runs to 16 residues. Germline V gene data show CDR1 as LGHNA and CDR2 as YSLEER. CDR3 nucleotide sequence: TGCGCCAGCAGCCAGGGACTAGCGGGAGATTTGGAGACCCAGTACTTC. Translated: CASSQGLAGDLETQYF.

V gene TRBV7-9 combines with J gene TRBJ2-7; D not resolved. V was trimmed by 2 bases and J by 5 bases, leaving 10 bases between them. Germline assignment: CDR1 SEHNR and CDR2 FQNEAQ (reference sequence). The CDR3 runs 13 residues. The CDR3 DNA follows: TGTGCCAGCAGCTTATCCCAAGGAGACGAGCAGTACTTC. As protein: CASSLSQGDEQYF. Full variable domain (rest looked up from reference TRBV7-9 and TRBJ2-7): DTGVSQNPRHKITKRGQNVTFRCDPISEHNRLYWYRQTLGQGPEFLTYFQNEAQLEKSRLLSDRFSAERPKGSFSTLEIQRTEQGDSAMYLCASSLSQGDEQYFGPGTRLTVT.